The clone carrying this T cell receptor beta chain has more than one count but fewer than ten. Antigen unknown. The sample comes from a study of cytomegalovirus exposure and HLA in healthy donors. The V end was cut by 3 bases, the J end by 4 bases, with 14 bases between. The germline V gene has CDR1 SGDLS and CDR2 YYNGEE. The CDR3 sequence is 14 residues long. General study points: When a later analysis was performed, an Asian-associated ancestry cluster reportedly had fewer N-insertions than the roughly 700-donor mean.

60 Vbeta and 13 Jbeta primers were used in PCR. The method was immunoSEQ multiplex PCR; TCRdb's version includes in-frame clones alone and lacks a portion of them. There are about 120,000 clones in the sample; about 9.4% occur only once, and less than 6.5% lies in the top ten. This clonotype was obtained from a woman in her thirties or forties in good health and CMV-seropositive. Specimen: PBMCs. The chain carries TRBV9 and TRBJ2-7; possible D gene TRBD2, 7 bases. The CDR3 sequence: CASSEGGVFYEQYF. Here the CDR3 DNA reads TGTGCCAGCAGCGAGGGGGGGGTATTTTACGAGCAGTACTTC.